The 29 T cell receptor beta chains reported below all come from one sample, sequenced in a study of cytomegalovirus exposure and HLA in healthy donors. Produced via immunoSEQ multiplex PCR; TCRdb's table is partial and in-frame only. The sample carries 300,000 to 400,000 clones, around 90% recorded once. Sequencing input: PBMCs. The receptors derive from a man aged 25-45 years in good health and CMV-seronegative.

This chain uses TRBV18 with TRBJ2-1; 9 nucleotides align to TRBD1. CDR3 length: 16 amino acids. Trimming at V came to 0 bases and at J to 6 bases, leaving 6 bases not matched to a gene. Germline V gene lookup returns CDR1 KGHSH and CDR2 LQKENI. This chain's CDR3 is CASSPPGTGRGNEQFF. CDR3 in DNA: TGTGCCAGCTCACCACCGGGGACAGGGAGGGGCAATGAGCAGTTCTTC.

The chain carries TRBV18 and TRBJ1-2, with TRBD1 matching over 11 bases. V lost 0 bases and J lost 4; bases outside the gene matches: 4. The CDR3 has 16 residues. CDR1 is KGHSH, CDR2 LQKENI, per germline. CDR3 nucleotides: TGTGCCAGCTCACCACCAACCGGGACAGGGGGCTATGGCTACACCTTC. The encoded protein is CASSPPTGTGGYGYTF.

The chain links TRBV25-1 to TRBJ2-3; 11 bases are shared with TRBD2. The CDR3 extends over 16 amino acids. The germline CDR1 and CDR2 sequences are MGHDK and SYGVNS. V lost 4 bases, J lost 1 base, and 4 bases stayed unmatched. The CDR3 sequence: CASSAIAGGRTDTQYF. DNA for the CDR3: TGTGCCAGCAGTGCGATAGCGGGGGGGCGCACAGATACGCAGTATTTT.

The V and J genes are TRBV4-3 and TRBJ1-4; TRBD1 aligns across 7 bases. This CDR3 is 16 amino acids long. V shed 1 base and J 5 bases; nucleotides not matched to a gene: 7. CDR1 is LGHNA and CDR2 is YSLEER in the germline V gene. The CDR3 DNA follows: TGCGCCAGCAGCCAAGTTCTGGGACAGTCGAATGAAAAACTGTTTTTT. Encoded protein: CASSQVLGQSNEKLFF.

This CDR3 reads CASSVAQNTEAFF. The CDR3 DNA reads as TGTGCCAGCAGCGTAGCCCAGAACACTGAAGCTTTCTTT. The V gene is TRBV9, the J gene TRBJ1-1; no reliable D call. Per germline, CDR1 SGDLS and CDR2 YYNGEE. Deletions cut 0 bases from V and 1 base from J, with 4 bases between. The CDR3 loop spans 13 amino acids.

V and J are TRBV7-6 and TRBJ2-7; a possible D gene is TRBD2 (5 bases). V dropped 3 bases and J dropped 4 bases, with 13 bases sitting between them. The germline V gene has CDR1 SGHVS and CDR2 FNYEAQ. The CDR3 consists of 14 residues. The CDR3, as DNA: TGTGCCAGCAGCTTGGGCGAGGGTCAGTACGAGCAGTACTTC. The encoded protein is CASSLGEGQYEQYF.

This clone was recorded only once. The chain links TRBV6-6 to TRBJ1-2, with 10 bases lining up with TRBD1. V lost 6 bases and J lost 4; bases outside the gene matches: 5. The CDR3 covers 14 residues. In germline, CDR1 is MNHNY, CDR2 SVGAGI (reference sequence). The CDR3, as DNA: TGTGCCAGCAGGGGGACAGGGGACGGCTATGGCTACACCTTC. It yields the protein CASRGTGDGYGYTF.

This clone occurred a few times. The chain is built from TRBV30 and TRBJ2-2; D might be TRBD1 (5 bases). This CDR3 has 14 amino acids. Per the germline V gene, CDR1 is GTSNPN and CDR2 is SVGIG (reference sequence). V lost 0 bases and J 4 bases, leaving 9 bases between the germline ends. In DNA form, the CDR3 reads TGTGCCTGGAGTGTTACAGGCGCCACCGGGGAGCTGTTTTTT. It translates to CAWSVTGATGELFF.

This clone was detected a few times. V is TRBV6-6 and J is TRBJ1-1; D gene unclear. V lost 7 bases and J 4 bases, leaving 19 bases between the germline ends. Germline V gives CDR1 MNHNY, CDR2 SVGAGI (reference sequence). The CDR3 sequence is 15 residues long. The CDR3 spells CASTPIGGLGTEAFF. The CDR3 coding sequence is TGTGCCAGCACTCCCATCGGAGGGTTAGGCACTGAAGCTTTCTTT.

The CDR3, as DNA: TGCAGTGCTAGACCCCCCCGGGAAGCTTTCTTT. This gives the protein CSARPPREAFF. The chain has TRBV20-1 and TRBJ1-1; no firm D call. CDR3 length equals 11 residues. Between the trimmed V and J ends, which lost 2 bases and 8 bases, there was a span of 9 bases. Germline CDR1 DFQATT, CDR2 SNEGSKA (reference sequence).

The chain combines TRBV6-1 with TRBJ1-1; 7 nucleotides match TRBD1. The J segment lost 5 bases and the V segment lost 9 bases, leaving 3 bases of the junction unmatched. Germline V gene sequence: CDR1 MNHNS, CDR2 SASEGT. CDR3 length: 11 amino acids. Here the CDR3 reads CASQQGTEAFF. CDR3 DNA sequence: TGTGCCAGTCAACAGGGGACTGAAGCTTTCTTT.

The V call is TRBV2, the J call TRBJ2-1; 8 bases match TRBD1. The J segment lost 4 bases and the V segment lost 6 bases, leaving 14 bases of the junction unmatched. Germline CDR1 and CDR2: SNHLY and FYNNEI. CDR3 length: 17 residues. CDR3 loop: CASRTGDRRNPYNEQFF. For the CDR3, the DNA is TGTGCCAGCAGGACCGGGGACAGGAGGAACCCATACAATGAGCAGTTCTTC.

This clone was seen once. This sequence joins TRBV4-1 and TRBJ2-2; weak D call: TRBD2 (5 bases). CDR1 is MGHRA and CDR2 is YSYEKL in the germline V gene. This CDR3 has 15 residues. The V and J ends lost 3 bases and 7 bases respectively, with 15 bases between them. The CDR3 spells CASSHTPGIYGELFF. The CDR3 DNA reads as TGCGCCAGCAGCCATACTCCGGGGATCTACGGGGAGCTGTTTTTT.

This chain connects TRBV19 to TRBJ1-6, with 9 bases fitting TRBD1. Germline lookup yields CDR1 LNHDA and CDR2 SQIVND (reference sequence). The CDR3 loop spans 15 amino acids. Trimming at V came to 6 bases and at J to 7 bases, leaving 7 bases not matched to a gene. The CDR3 nucleotides read TGTGCCAGTAGCTTGGGACAGGGCCGCAATTCACCCCTCCACTTT. Translation gives CASSLGQGRNSPLHF.

The chain employs TRBV15 and TRBJ2-5, with D tentatively TRBD1 (5 bases). Germline loops: CDR1 LNHNV, CDR2 YYDKDF (reference sequence). V lost 1 base and J lost 4, with 13 bases in between. The CDR3 loop spans 15 amino acids. CDR3 sequence: CATSRVRQGSETQYF. CDR3 coding DNA: TGTGCCACCAGCAGAGTCAGGCAGGGATCAGAGACCCAGTACTTC.

This chain links TRBV19 with TRBJ2-2; D is unresolved. The CDR3 sequence is 14 residues long. Germline V gene sequence: CDR1 LNHDA, CDR2 SQIVND (reference sequence). The V gene lost 0 bases and the J gene lost 3 bases, with 5 bases spanning the gap. This CDR3 reads CASSIDTDTGELFF. CDR3 DNA: TGTGCCAGTAGTATAGATACGGACACCGGGGAGCTGTTTTTT. The variable domain in full, with the rest retrieved from reference TRBV19 and TRBJ2-2, is DGGITQSPKYLFRKEGQNVTLSCEQNLNHDAMYWYRQDPGQGLRLIYYSQIVNDFQKGDIAEGYSVSREKKESFPLTVTSAQKNPTAFYLCASSIDTDTGELFFGEGSRLTVL.

This clone appeared once. CDR3 in amino acids: CASSRTGNTGELFF. The CDR3, as DNA: TGTGCCAGCAGCCGGACAGGGAACACCGGGGAGCTGTTTTTT. This chain uses TRBV21-1 with TRBJ2-2; no check of the table's D call, TRBD1, against the DNA was made. TRBV21-1 is a known pseudogene. This CDR3 has 14 residues.

The V call is TRBV25-1, the J call TRBJ2-2, with a weak D call TRBD1 (5 bases). The V gene's germline CDR1 is MGHDK and CDR2 SYGVNS. Trimming removed 7 bases at V and 6 bases at J, with 9 bases between. The CDR3 is 12 residues long. The CDR3 DNA reads as TGTGCCAGCAAATCGACAGCCGGGGAGCTGTTTTTT. This gives the protein CASKSTAGELFF.

The chain joins TRBV18 to TRBJ1-1; the D gene is possibly TRBD1 (5 bases). The V gene's germline CDR1 is KGHSH and CDR2 LQKENI. The CDR3 is 14 amino acids. Deletions cut 4 bases from V and 0 bases from J, with 9 bases between. The CDR3 bases are TGTGCCAGCTCACGGGACTTGATGAACACTGAAGCTTTCTTT. Protein sequence: CASSRDLMNTEAFF.

The gene calls are TRBV27 and TRBJ1-1; tentatively, D is TRBD1 (6 bases). CDR1 is MNHEY and CDR2 is SMNVEV in the germline V gene (reference sequence). V was shortened by 2 bases and J by 0 bases, with 10 bases between the two germline ends. The CDR3 is 15 amino acids. CDR3 protein: CASSLLGTLNTEAFF. The CDR3 DNA sequence: TGTGCCAGCAGTTTACTCGGGACACTGAACACTGAAGCTTTCTTT.

The V and J genes are TRBV7-6 and TRBJ2-3, with D possibly being TRBD1 (5 bases). The length of the CDR3 is 16 residues. V was clipped by 5 bases and J by 6 bases, with 21 bases between them. CDR1 is SGHVS, CDR2 FNYEAQ, per germline. For the CDR3, the DNA is TGTGCCAGCAGCCCCCGTGCCAGGGTAAACGCGGATACGCAGTATTTT. This sequence encodes CASSPRARVNADTQYF.

The genes are TRBV9 and TRBJ1-1; 9 bases agree with TRBD1. Germline CDR1 is SGDLS and CDR2 is YYNGEE. V lost 7 bases and J lost 1; bases outside the gene matches: 5. The CDR3 consists of 14 residues. The CDR3 protein is CASGAGQGNTEAFF. CDR3 coding DNA: TGTGCCAGCGGCGCGGGACAGGGGAACACTGAAGCTTTCTTT.

Only one count was recorded for this clone. The CDR3 spells CASSSLGTQNTEAFF. The CDR3 DNA sequence: TGTGCCAGCAGCTCCCTGGGGACACAGAACACTGAAGCTTTCTTT. V and J are TRBV5-4 and TRBJ1-1, with D tentatively TRBD1 (6 bases). This CDR3 has 15 residues. Germline assignment: CDR1 SGHNT and CDR2 YYREEE (reference sequence). The ends were cut back, 3 bases at V and 1 base at J, with 13 bases in the middle.

The chain combines TRBV21-1 with TRBJ2-3; the listed D gene, TRBD2, was not tested against the DNA. TRBV21-1 is a recognized pseudogene. This CDR3 spans 15 amino acids. CDR3 loop: CASSKEQCGRDTQYF. The CDR3 DNA is TGTGCCAGCAGCAAAGAACAGTGTGGGAGAGATACGCAGTATTTT.

A remark on this clone: Within the sample, other DNA sequences also encode this same CDR3. J is TRBJ2-7 and V is TRBV7-2, with unresolved D. Deletions cut 5 bases from V and 1 base from J, with 3 bases between. Germline-derived CDR1 and CDR2 are SGHTA and FQGNSA. This CDR3 spans 11 amino acids. The CDR3 protein is CASSPSYEQYF. CDR3 coding DNA: TGTGCCAGCAGCCCTTCCTACGAGCAGTACTTC.

The chain couples TRBV7-6 to TRBJ2-3; TRBD2 aligns across 12 bases. Trimming at V came to 1 base and at J to 0 bases, leaving 2 bases not matched to a gene. Looked up from germline, CDR1 is SGHVS and CDR2 is FNYEAQ. The CDR3 has 17 residues. The CDR3 bases are TGTGCCAGCAGCTTAGATGGGACTAGCGGGAGCACAGATACGCAGTATTTT. Its translation: CASSLDGTSGSTDTQYF. Using reference TRBV7-6 and TRBJ2-3 for the parts outside the CDR3, the full variable domain is GAGVSQSPRYKVTKRGQDVALRCDPISGHVSLYWYRQALGQGPEFLTYFNYEAQQDKSGLPNDRFSAERPEGSISTLTIQRTEQRDSAMYRCASSLDGTSGSTDTQYFGPGTRLTVL.

The chain employs TRBV7-2 and TRBJ2-2, with a tentative D call TRBD2 (6 bases). This CDR3 region has 15 residues. Trimming pared 4 bases from V and 7 bases from J, leaving 16 bases between. Per the germline V gene, CDR1 is SGHTA and CDR2 is FQGNSA. The CDR3 sequence: CASSSRHGGYGELFF. The CDR3 DNA sequence: TGTGCCAGCAGCTCGCGCCATGGGGGGTACGGGGAGCTGTTTTTT.

The chain is built from TRBV4-3 and TRBJ2-2, with 7 bases matching TRBD2. V lost 6 bases and J lost 0; bases outside the gene matches: 4. CDR1 LGHNA and CDR2 YSLEER come from the germline V gene. This CDR3 region has 15 residues. This CDR3 is CASSPGTTNTGELFF. The CDR3 DNA sequence: TGCGCCAGCAGTCCCGGGACTACGAACACCGGGGAGCTGTTTTTT.

The gene calls are TRBV5-1 and TRBJ1-6, with D possibly being TRBD1 (5 bases). The germline CDR1 and CDR2 sequences are SGHRS and YFSETQ. V gave up 0 bases and J gave up 9 bases, with 10 bases separating them. There are 14 residues in the CDR3. The CDR3 loop reads CASSLVGEPSPLHF. The CDR3 DNA follows: TGCGCCAGCAGCTTGGTAGGGGAACCTTCACCCCTCCACTTT.